The sequence of this TCR beta chain was determined in a study of spatial heterogeneity in lung cancer. In the study overall: Consistently, beta-chain sequences turned up in larger numbers than alpha-chain sequences did. An average of more than ten raw reads was observed per unique TCR and UMI combination.

Unique molecular identifiers, one per molecule, were present on every TCR cDNA molecule. TCRdb called the 5' RACE reads again in MiXCR, with one record for every CDR3 protein. Here the sample spans approximately 13,000 distinct CDR3 sequences, roughly 4.6% being singletons. Time point reported: sample taken at primary tumor resection. Overall study results and limits: Tracking of tumor mutation counts was seen in expanded intratumoral alpha and beta TCR counts.

To note about this clonotype: Its antigen is currently unknown.

Sequencing was performed on lung tumor tissue, taken at surgery. This clonotype was sampled from a male donor with early-stage non-small cell lung cancer.

The CDR3 loop is CASSLGPLAAGAYEQFF. For the CDR3, the DNA is TGTGCCAGCAGCTTAGGGCCTCTAGCGGCAGGTGCCTATGAGCAGTTCTTC. This chain links TRBV13 with TRBJ2-1, with 7 bases aligning to TRBD2. The CDR3 runs 17 residues. Germline CDR1 is PRHDT and CDR2 is FYEKMQ (reference sequence). V shed 0 bases and J 8 bases; nucleotides not matched to a gene: 13.